Below, one TCR beta chain is given with its context. Antigen: not known. Per germline, CDR1 SGHNT and CDR2 YYREEE (reference sequence). V was clipped by 0 bases and J by 3 bases; unmatched bases: 6. This CDR3 spans 16 amino acids. This sample stems from a study of graft-versus-host responses after intestinal transplantation. General study findings and limits: There was an association between peak levels of circulating GvH clones and early post-transplant HvG declines.

Sequencing used immunoSEQ multiplex PCR; TCRdb keeps in-frame clones, though not all of them. The table has about 120,000 clones, over 75% seen once. V and J are TRBV5-4 and TRBJ1-3; 7 nucleotides line up with TRBD1. This clonotype was obtained from a human donor who received an intestinal transplant. The sequences come from unstimulated CD4+ T cells sorted from spleen or lymph node cells, collected before intestinal transplant. The CDR3 protein is CASSLEPGGNGNTIYF. The CDR3 nucleotides are TGTGCCAGCAGCTTGGAGCCAGGGGGTAATGGAAACACCATATATTTT. Complete variable domain (other parts from reference TRBV5-4 and TRBJ1-3): ETGVTQSPTHLIKTRGQQVTLRCSSQSGHNTVSWYQQALGQGPQFIFQYYREEENGRGNFPPRFSGLQFPNYSSELNVNALELDDSALYLCASSLEPGGNGNTIYFGEGSWLTVV.